This passage covers 10 T cell receptor beta chains from one sample sequenced in a study of early T cells in non-severe SARS-CoV-2 infection. One entry per CDR3 protein, called by TCRdb with MiXCR from the 5' RACE reads. Counted here are 48,000 or so distinct CDR3 sequences, roughly 13% occurring once; the ten biggest clones make up about 9.4%. The sample consisted of whole blood. The receptors were gathered from an adult who was a healthcare worker with PCR-confirmed SARS-CoV-2 infection or an uninfected control (not recorded which).

This clonotype was seen a few times. The chain couples TRBV29-1 to TRBJ1-1; D unresolved. There are 14 residues in the CDR3. V lost 6 bases, J lost 1 base, and 15 bases lay in between. The germline V gene encodes CDR1 SQVTM and CDR2 ANQGSEA. The CDR3 is CSVLAGQKNTEAFF. Here the CDR3 DNA reads TGCAGCGTGCTTGCGGGTCAAAAGAACACTGAAGCTTTCTTT.

The V and J genes are TRBV5-1 and TRBJ1-2; 11 bases map to TRBD1. V dropped 4 bases and J dropped 4; count of bases not matched to a gene: 9. The CDR3 is 16 amino acids. The germline CDR1 and CDR2 sequences are SGHRS and YFSETQ. CDR3 region: CASSVGTGGPLYGYTF. In DNA form, the CDR3 reads TGCGCCAGCAGCGTCGGGACAGGGGGTCCCCTCTATGGCTACACCTTC.

In this sample, this clonotype turned up many times. The genes are TRBV7-2 and TRBJ2-3; D is possibly TRBD1 or TRBD2 (5 bases each). Germline V gene data show CDR1 as SGHTA and CDR2 as FQGNSA. Trimming stripped 7 bases from V and 1 base from J, with 15 bases between. This CDR3 is built from 15 residues. CDR3 sequence reads: CASNLGTVGTDTQYF. As DNA, the CDR3 is TGTGCCAGCAACCTGGGGACGGTGGGCACAGATACGCAGTATTTT.

This clonotype appeared many times. This chain connects TRBV3-1 to TRBJ1-1; D unclear. In germline, CDR1 is LGHDT, CDR2 YNNKEL (reference sequence). The CDR3 has 13 amino acids. With 4 bases removed from V and 4 bases from J, the gap between germline ends came to 10 bases. CDR3 nucleotides: TGTGCCAGCAGCCCCTACAAGGGCACTGAAGCTTTCTTT. Translating gives CASSPYKGTEAFF.

In its sample, this clonotype was seen many times. The chain recombines TRBV28 with TRBJ2-1, with 8 bases that match TRBD2. Trimming at V came to 6 bases and at J to 13 bases, leaving 8 bases not matched to a gene. CDR3 size: 12 residues. CDR1 is MDHEN and CDR2 is SYDVKM in the germline V gene. The DNA for the CDR3 is TGTGCCAGCAGCCAAGGTAGCGGGGCACAGTTCTTC. Its translation: CASSQGSGAQFF.

The chain links TRBV5-1 to TRBJ1-3; possible D gene TRBD1, 6 bases. Germline CDR1 SGHRS, CDR2 YFSETQ. CDR3 length equals 15 residues. Between the trimmed V and J ends, which lost 0 bases and 1 base, there was a span of 8 bases. Written as DNA, the CDR3 is TGCGCCAGCAGCTTGGCAACAGGGTCTGGAAACACCATATATTTT. As protein: CASSLATGSGNTIYF.

This clonotype was seen ten or more times. The V and J genes are TRBV7-3 and TRBJ2-5, with 11 bases lining up with TRBD2. The CDR3 loop spans 15 amino acids. CDR1 is SGHTA, CDR2 FQGTGA, per germline. V trimming: 4 bases; J trimming: 2 bases; junction bases outside the gene matches: 3. CDR3 in DNA: TGTGCCAGCAGCTACGCTAGCGGGGGGCAAGAGACCCAGTACTTC. Protein sequence: CASSYASGGQETQYF.

This clonotype was seen only a few times. The CDR3 reads CATSRTSGAGELFF. The CDR3 nucleotides are TGTGCCACATCCCGGACTAGTGGGGCCGGGGAGCTGTTTTTT. V and J are TRBV2 and TRBJ2-2, with TRBD2 identical over 7 bases. This CDR3 is built from 14 residues. Germline trimming cut 10 bases from V and 6 bases from J; bases unmatched to any gene: 11. CDR1 and CDR2 (germline): SNHLY, FYNNEI.

This clonotype was picked up a small number of times. This chain uses TRBV10-2 with TRBJ2-2, with TRBD2 identical over 9 bases. The V gene's germline CDR1 is WSHSY and CDR2 SAAADI. The CDR3 has 15 amino acids. J was trimmed by 2 bases and V by 7 bases; bases with no gene match: 5. In nucleotides, the CDR3 is TGCGCCAGCATTTCTAGCGGGATCAACACCGGGGAGCTGTTTTTT. Its protein product is CASISSGINTGELFF.

This clonotype has ten or more counts. V and J are TRBV6-5 and TRBJ1-1; TRBD1 agrees at 7 bases. Germline V gene sequence: CDR1 MNHEY, CDR2 SVGAGI. CDR3 length: 13 residues. CDR3 loop: CAPGGPMNTEAFF. CDR3 sequence (DNA): TGTGCACCAGGGGGACCCATGAACACTGAAGCTTTCTTT.